The 19 T cell receptor beta chains listed next were all sequenced from one sample in a study of T-cell memory formation after mild COVID-19. TCRdb re-derived calls from the 5' RACE reads in MiXCR, one entry per CDR3 protein. The profile shows roughly 370,000 distinct CDR3 sequences, about 17% of them singletons. The sample was PBMCs or a T cell subset sorted from them (not recorded which). The receptor source for this set is a man between 18 and 29 years old who had mild COVID-19 (a few samples of this study predate the infection). Cell type and time point are not known.

This clonotype was counted only a few times. The chain is built from TRBV12-3 or TRBV12-4 and TRBJ1-2; D possibly corresponds to TRBD1 (6 bases). The V end lost 6 bases, the J end lost 6 bases, and 11 bases lay between the germline ends. This CDR3 region has 12 residues. DNA of the CDR3: TGTGCCAGCAGGTTACAGGGACATGGCTACACCTTC. The encoded protein is CASRLQGHGYTF.

There are a few counts of this clonotype. This sequence joins TRBV7-2 and TRBJ1-5, with a weak D call TRBD1 (5 bases). Germline V gives CDR1 SGHTA, CDR2 FQGNSA. The V end lost 2 bases, the J end lost 4 bases, and 9 bases lay between the germline ends. The CDR3 contains 14 residues. CDR3 nucleotide sequence: TGTGCCAGCAGCTTACGGGGCCCTAATCAGCCCCAGCATTTT. Its translation: CASSLRGPNQPQHF.

The table lists this clonotype with many counts. The V gene is TRBV5-1, the J gene TRBJ2-5, with 7 nucleotides matching TRBD1. There are 14 residues in the CDR3. Germline loops: CDR1 SGHRS, CDR2 YFSETQ. The V and J ends lost 7 bases and 0 bases, in that order; junction bases with no gene match: 6. CDR3: CASGRTGDQETQYF. The CDR3 DNA follows: TGCGCCAGCGGTCGGACAGGAGACCAAGAGACCCAGTACTTC. The full variable domain, completed using reference TRBV5-1 and TRBJ2-5, is KAGVTQTPRYLIKTRGQQVTLSCSPISGHRSVSWYQQTPGQGLQFLFEYFSETQRNKGNFPGRFSGRQFSNSRSEMNVSTLELGDSALYLCASGRTGDQETQYFGPGTRLLVL.

V and J are TRBV4-1 and TRBJ1-5; tentative D call: TRBD1 (5 bases). Looked up from germline, CDR1 is MGHRA and CDR2 is YSYEKL. The CDR3 is 16 amino acids. Between the trimmed V and J ends, which lost 7 bases and 4 bases, there was a span of 20 bases. The CDR3 nucleotides read TGCGCCAGCAACGAGCAGGGCGGCGCGGGGAATCAGCCCCAGCATTTT. Translating gives CASNEQGGAGNQPQHF.

This clonotype was counted a few times. This rearrangement joins TRBV5-1 to TRBJ1-4; D ambiguous. The V gene lost 0 bases and the J gene lost 4 bases, with 13 bases spanning the gap. The germline gives CDR1 SGHRS, CDR2 YFSETQ. This CDR3 has 16 amino acids. CDR3 loop: CASSLAVGSSNEKLFF. CDR3 DNA sequence: TGCGCCAGCAGCTTGGCCGTCGGCAGTAGTAATGAAAAACTGTTTTTT.

This clonotype occurred a few times. This chain uses TRBV5-1 with TRBJ2-7; unclear D gene. Trimming removed 0 bases from V and 5 bases from J, with 6 bases in between. The CDR3 runs 12 residues. Germline lookup yields CDR1 SGHRS and CDR2 YFSETQ. The CDR3 nucleotides are TGCGCCAGCAGCTTGGAAGGAAACGAGCAGTACTTC. Translating gives CASSLEGNEQYF.

The J gene is TRBJ1-1, the V gene TRBV6-1; D not certain. This CDR3 has 13 amino acids. The germline CDR1 and CDR2 sequences are MNHNS and SASEGT. Trimming removed 1 base at V and 3 bases at J, with 6 bases between. The CDR3 reads CASSEDRHTEAFF. Here the CDR3 DNA reads TGTGCCAGCAGTGAAGATCGGCACACTGAAGCTTTCTTT.

The chain uses TRBV7-2 and TRBJ2-2; 8 bases are a match to TRBD2. Trimming removed 3 bases from V and 7 bases from J; junction bases left unmatched: 10. Looked up from germline, CDR1 is SGHTA and CDR2 is FQGNSA. CDR3 size: 16 residues. CDR3 loop: CASSFLSGGVGGELFF. The CDR3 nucleotides are TGTGCCAGCAGCTTCTTAAGCGGGGGTGTCGGCGGGGAGCTGTTTTTT.

This clonotype appeared many times. This sequence joins TRBV7-2 and TRBJ2-1; D possibly matches TRBD1 or TRBD2 (5 bases each). V lost 3 bases and J 4 bases, leaving 10 bases between the germline ends. Germline lookup yields CDR1 SGHTA and CDR2 FQGNSA. The CDR3 has 14 amino acids. The CDR3 sequence is CASSFSGAYNEQFF. Here the CDR3 DNA reads TGTGCCAGCAGCTTTTCCGGGGCATACAATGAGCAGTTCTTC. Variable domain in full (rest from reference TRBV7-2 and TRBJ2-1): GAGVSQSPSNKVTEKGKDVELRCDPISGHTALYWYRQSLGQGLEFLIYFQGNSAPDKSGLPSDRFSAERTGGSVSTLTIQRTQQEDSAVYLCASSFSGAYNEQFFGPGTRLTVL.

The chain has TRBV7-2 and TRBJ1-5; 7 nucleotides line up with TRBD1. CDR3 length: 14 residues. Germline V CDR1 and CDR2: SGHTA, FQGNSA. Trimming cost V 0 bases and J 8 bases; bases outside gene matches: 4. In DNA form, the CDR3 reads TGTGCCAGCAGCTTAGCGACAGGGTTGGAGCCCCAGCATTTT. The encoded protein is CASSLATGLEPQHF.

In its sample, this clonotype was seen a few times. The chain joins TRBV5-1 to TRBJ1-1; D unresolved. Trimming shortened V by 4 bases and J by 1 base, and 8 bases separated the two germline ends. Per the germline V gene, CDR1 is SGHRS and CDR2 is YFSETQ. The CDR3 covers 13 residues. CDR3 residues: CASSAGENTEAFF. DNA for the CDR3: TGCGCCAGCAGCGCAGGCGAGAACACTGAAGCTTTCTTT.

V and J are TRBV5-1 and TRBJ1-1, with a weak D call TRBD1 (5 bases). V dropped 7 bases and J dropped 1 base, with 23 bases sitting between them. In germline, CDR1 is SGHRS, CDR2 YFSETQ. The CDR3 is made up of 17 amino acids. CDR3: CASLPGPEGKANTEAFF. The DNA of the CDR3 is TGCGCCAGCCTACCGGGACCCGAGGGAAAGGCGAACACTGAAGCTTTCTTT.

This clonotype was counted only a few times. The rearrangement uses TRBV15 and TRBJ2-3; D call uncertain. Trimming took 0 bases from V and 6 from J, leaving 7 bases between them. Germline V CDR1 and CDR2: LNHNV, YYDKDF (reference sequence). This CDR3 is 13 amino acids long. CDR3 protein: CATSRDAEDTQYF. For the CDR3, the DNA is TGTGCCACCAGCAGAGATGCTGAGGATACGCAGTATTTT.

The chain recombines TRBV2 with TRBJ1-4; no reliable D call. The CDR3 has 12 amino acids. Germline V gene sequence: CDR1 SNHLY, CDR2 FYNNEI. The germline V and J ends were trimmed by 10 bases and 6 bases, with 12 bases remaining between them. The DNA of the CDR3 is TGTGCCACAAGCAGGCCGTATGAAAAACTGTTTTTT. This translates into CATSRPYEKLFF.

This clonotype was counted only a few times. The chain uses TRBV18 and TRBJ2-1, with 9 bases matching TRBD2. V lost 6 bases and J lost 5; bases outside the gene matches: 11. The CDR3 consists of 16 residues. Germline CDR1 KGHSH, CDR2 LQKENI. This chain's CDR3 is CASSFLERGDHNEQFF. In DNA, the CDR3 is TGTGCCAGCTCCTTTCTCGAGCGGGGGGATCACAATGAGCAGTTCTTC.

The chain uses TRBV29-1 and TRBJ1-2, with D uncertain. Germline loops: CDR1 SQVTM, CDR2 ANQGSEA. Trimming pared 7 bases from V and 4 bases from J, leaving 13 bases between. CDR3 length equals 12 residues. CDR3 nucleotides: TGCAGCGCCTCTCAGCCCCGCTATGGCTACACCTTC. Its translation: CSASQPRYGYTF.

The sample holds many counts of this clonotype. The V call is TRBV4-3, the J call TRBJ2-7; D is unclear. Per germline, CDR1 LGHNA and CDR2 YSLEER. The CDR3 loop spans 14 amino acids. Trimming left V 4 bases short and J 3 bases short, with 13 bases between. The DNA of the CDR3 is TGCGCCAGCAGCCGAAACCCTGCGAACTACGAGCAGTACTTC. Protein: CASSRNPANYEQYF.

The chain is built from TRBV3-1 and TRBJ1-2; D may be TRBD1 (6 bases). The CDR3 sequence is 16 residues long. Germline loops: CDR1 LGHDT, CDR2 YNNKEL (reference sequence). Trimming cost V 3 bases and J 4 bases, with 18 bases left between them. Written as DNA, the CDR3 is TGTGCCAGCAGCCACCTCCTTCGGACAGCCCTCTATGGCTACACCTTC. Translation: CASSHLLRTALYGYTF.

The chain couples TRBV5-5 to TRBJ1-2; tentatively, D is TRBD1 (6 bases). V was shortened by 2 bases and J by 6 bases, with 11 bases between the two germline ends. The germline gives CDR1 SGHKS, CDR2 YYEKEE (reference sequence). The CDR3 is 13 residues long. The CDR3 nucleotides read TGTGCCAGCAGCTTTGGACAGCTTGATGGCTACACCTTC. It encodes CASSFGQLDGYTF.